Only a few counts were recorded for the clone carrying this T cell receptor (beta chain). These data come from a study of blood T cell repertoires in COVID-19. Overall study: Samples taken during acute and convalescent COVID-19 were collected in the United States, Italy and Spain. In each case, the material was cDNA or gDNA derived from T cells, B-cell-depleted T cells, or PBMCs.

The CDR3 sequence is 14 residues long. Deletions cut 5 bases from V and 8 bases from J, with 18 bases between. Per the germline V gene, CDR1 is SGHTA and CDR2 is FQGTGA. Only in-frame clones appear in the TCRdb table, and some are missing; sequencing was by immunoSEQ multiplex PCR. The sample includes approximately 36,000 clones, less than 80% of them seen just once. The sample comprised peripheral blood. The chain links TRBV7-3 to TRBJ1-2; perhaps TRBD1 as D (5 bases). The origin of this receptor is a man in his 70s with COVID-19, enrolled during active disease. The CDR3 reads CASSPIYRKDGYTF. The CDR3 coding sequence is TGTGCCAGCAGCCCCATTTACAGGAAGGACGGCTACACCTTC.